The 2 T cell receptor beta chains reported below all come from one sample, sequenced in a study of blood T cell repertoires in COVID-19. Some clones are missing from TCRdb's copy, which holds only in-frame ones; the method was immunoSEQ multiplex PCR. The data contain hundreds of thousands of clones, approximately 88% of them singletons. The sequenced sample was PBMCs or T cells enriched from blood (not recorded which). Receptors were obtained from a woman in her 30s who had recovered from COVID-19.

The chain employs TRBV28 and TRBJ1-1, with TRBD1 matching 7 bases. This CDR3 is built from 15 residues. Germline loops: CDR1 MDHEN, CDR2 SYDVKM. V lost 6 bases, J lost 3 bases, and 10 bases stayed unmatched. The CDR3 protein is CASSLPTGVHTEAFF. In DNA, the CDR3 is TGTGCCAGCAGCCTCCCTACAGGGGTTCACACTGAAGCTTTCTTT.

V gene TRBV5-1 combines with J gene TRBJ1-1; 7 positions match TRBD1. The CDR3 is made up of 14 amino acids. The germline V gene encodes CDR1 SGHRS and CDR2 YFSETQ. V lost 4 bases to trimming and J lost 3 bases; unmatched junction nucleotides: 6. CDR3 DNA sequence: TGCGCCAGCAGCCTTACAGGGGCTGACACTGAAGCTTTCTTT. It yields the protein CASSLTGADTEAFF.